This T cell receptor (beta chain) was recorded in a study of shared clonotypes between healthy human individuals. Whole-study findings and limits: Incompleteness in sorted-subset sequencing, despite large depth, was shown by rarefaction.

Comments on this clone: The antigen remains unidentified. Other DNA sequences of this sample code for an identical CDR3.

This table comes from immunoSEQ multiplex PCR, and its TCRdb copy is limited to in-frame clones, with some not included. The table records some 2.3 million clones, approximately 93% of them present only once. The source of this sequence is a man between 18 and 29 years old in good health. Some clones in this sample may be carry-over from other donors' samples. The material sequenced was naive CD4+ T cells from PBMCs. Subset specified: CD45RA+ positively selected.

CDR3 in amino acids: CASSVGPSNTGELFF. Here the CDR3 DNA reads TGTGCCAGCAGCGTAGGCCCTTCGAACACCGGGGAGCTGTTTTTT. The V call is TRBV9, the J call TRBJ2-2, with D unresolved. Germline V lookup: CDR1 SGDLS, CDR2 YYNGEE. V lost 0 bases and J lost 0, with 6 bases in between. The CDR3 extends over 15 amino acids.